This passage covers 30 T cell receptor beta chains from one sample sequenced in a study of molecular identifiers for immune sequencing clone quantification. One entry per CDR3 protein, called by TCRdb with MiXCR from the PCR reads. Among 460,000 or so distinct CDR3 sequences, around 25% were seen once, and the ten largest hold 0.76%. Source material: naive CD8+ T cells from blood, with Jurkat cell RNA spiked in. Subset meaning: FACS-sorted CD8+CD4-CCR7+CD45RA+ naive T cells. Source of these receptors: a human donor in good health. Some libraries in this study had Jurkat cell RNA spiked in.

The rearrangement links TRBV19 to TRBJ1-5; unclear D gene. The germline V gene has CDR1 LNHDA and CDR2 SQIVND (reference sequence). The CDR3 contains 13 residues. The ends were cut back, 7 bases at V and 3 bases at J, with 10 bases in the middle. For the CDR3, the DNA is TGTGCCAGTATGTCAAGGACCAATCAGCCCCAGCATTTT. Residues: CASMSRTNQPQHF.

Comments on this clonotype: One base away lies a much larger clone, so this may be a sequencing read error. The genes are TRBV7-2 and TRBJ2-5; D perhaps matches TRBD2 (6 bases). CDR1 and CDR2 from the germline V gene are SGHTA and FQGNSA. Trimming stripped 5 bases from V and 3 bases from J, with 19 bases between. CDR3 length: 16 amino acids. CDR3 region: CASSPLGGRSEETQYF. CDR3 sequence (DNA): TGTGCCAGCAGCCCCCTGGGGGGTAGGAGCGAAGAGACCCAGTACTTC.

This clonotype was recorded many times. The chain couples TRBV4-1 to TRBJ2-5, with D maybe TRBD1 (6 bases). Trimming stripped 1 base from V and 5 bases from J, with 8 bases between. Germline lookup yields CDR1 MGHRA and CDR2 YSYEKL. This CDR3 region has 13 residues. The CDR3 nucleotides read TGCGCCAGCAGCCAAGGACAGGAGGAGACCCAGTACTTC. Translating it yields CASSQGQEETQYF.

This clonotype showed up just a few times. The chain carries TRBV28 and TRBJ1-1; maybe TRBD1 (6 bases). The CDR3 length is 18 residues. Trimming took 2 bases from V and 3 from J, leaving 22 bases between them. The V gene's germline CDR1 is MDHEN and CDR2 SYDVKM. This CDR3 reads CASSLPSRVGGRDTEAFF. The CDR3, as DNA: TGTGCCAGCAGTTTACCTTCGAGGGTAGGGGGAAGGGACACTGAAGCTTTCTTT.

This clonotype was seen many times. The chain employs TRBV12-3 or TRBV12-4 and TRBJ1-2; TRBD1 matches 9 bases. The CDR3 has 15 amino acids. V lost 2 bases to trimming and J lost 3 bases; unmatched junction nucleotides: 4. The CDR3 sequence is CASSLTGQGDYGYTF. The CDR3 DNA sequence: TGTGCCAGCAGTTTAACGGGACAGGGCGACTATGGCTACACCTTC.

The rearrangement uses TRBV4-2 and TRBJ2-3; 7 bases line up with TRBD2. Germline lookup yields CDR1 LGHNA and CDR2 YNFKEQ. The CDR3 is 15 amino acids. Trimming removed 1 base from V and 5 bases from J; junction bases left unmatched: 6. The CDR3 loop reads CASSQGSGFLDTQYF. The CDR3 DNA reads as TGTGCCAGCAGCCAAGGTAGCGGGTTCTTAGATACGCAGTATTTT.

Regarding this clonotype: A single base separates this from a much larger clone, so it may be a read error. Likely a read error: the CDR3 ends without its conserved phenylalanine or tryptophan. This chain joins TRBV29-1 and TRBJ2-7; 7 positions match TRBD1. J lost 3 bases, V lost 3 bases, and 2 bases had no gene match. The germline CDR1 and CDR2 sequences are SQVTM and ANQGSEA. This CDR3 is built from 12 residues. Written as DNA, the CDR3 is TGCAGCGTTGAGGGGGACAGCTACGAGCAGTACCTC. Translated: CSVEGDSYEQYL.

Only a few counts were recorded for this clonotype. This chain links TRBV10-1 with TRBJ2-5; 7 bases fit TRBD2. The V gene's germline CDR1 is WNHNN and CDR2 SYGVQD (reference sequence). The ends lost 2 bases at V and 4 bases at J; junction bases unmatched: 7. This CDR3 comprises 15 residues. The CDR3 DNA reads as TGCGCCAGCAGTGAGAACGCAGGGAGGGGAGAGACCCAGTACTTC. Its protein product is CASSENAGRGETQYF.

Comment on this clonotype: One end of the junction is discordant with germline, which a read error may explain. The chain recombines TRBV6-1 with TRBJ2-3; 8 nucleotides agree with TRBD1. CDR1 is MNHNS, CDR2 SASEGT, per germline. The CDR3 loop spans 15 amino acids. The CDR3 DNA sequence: TGTGCCAGCAGGGAAGCAGGGGGCGGGCCAGATACGCAGTATTTT. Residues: CASREAGGGPDTQYF.

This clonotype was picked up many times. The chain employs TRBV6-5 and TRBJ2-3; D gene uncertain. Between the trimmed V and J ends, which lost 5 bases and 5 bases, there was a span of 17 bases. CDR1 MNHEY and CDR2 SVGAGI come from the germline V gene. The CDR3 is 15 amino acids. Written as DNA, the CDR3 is TGTGCCAGCAGTGTCTACCCCCGAGAGATAGATACGCAGTATTTT. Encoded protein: CASSVYPREIDTQYF.

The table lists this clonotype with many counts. The CDR3 DNA sequence: TGCAGCGTTCCGGGGGGCTTAGGGACTAATGAAAAACTGTTTTTT. It encodes CSVPGGLGTNEKLFF. The rearrangement joins TRBV29-1 to TRBJ1-4; TRBD1 is a possible D gene (6 bases). This CDR3 is built from 15 residues. V was trimmed by 5 bases and J by 2 bases, leaving 15 bases between them. Germline assignment: CDR1 SQVTM and CDR2 ANQGSEA.

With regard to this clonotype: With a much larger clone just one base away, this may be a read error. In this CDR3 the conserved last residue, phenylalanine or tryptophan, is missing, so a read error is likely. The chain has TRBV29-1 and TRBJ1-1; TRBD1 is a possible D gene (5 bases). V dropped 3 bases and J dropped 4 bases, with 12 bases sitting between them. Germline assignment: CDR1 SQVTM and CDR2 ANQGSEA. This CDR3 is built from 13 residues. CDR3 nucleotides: TGCAGCGTTGAGGGGGGTGAGACCACTGAAGCTTTCTTG. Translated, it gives CSVEGGETTEAFL.

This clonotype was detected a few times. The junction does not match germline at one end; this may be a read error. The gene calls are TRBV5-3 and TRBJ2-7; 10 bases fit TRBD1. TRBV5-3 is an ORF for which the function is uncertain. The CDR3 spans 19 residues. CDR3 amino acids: CASSSTGTGVTTISYEQYF. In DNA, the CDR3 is TGTGCCAGCAGCTCCACCGGGACAGGGGTTACAACAATCTCCTACGAGCAGTACTTC.

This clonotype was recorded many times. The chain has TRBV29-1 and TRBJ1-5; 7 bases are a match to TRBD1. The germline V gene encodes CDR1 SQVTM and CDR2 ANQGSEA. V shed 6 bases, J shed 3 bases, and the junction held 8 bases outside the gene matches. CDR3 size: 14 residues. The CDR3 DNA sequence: TGCAGCGTCGCCGGGACAGAGATCAATCAGCCCCAGCATTTT. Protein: CSVAGTEINQPQHF.

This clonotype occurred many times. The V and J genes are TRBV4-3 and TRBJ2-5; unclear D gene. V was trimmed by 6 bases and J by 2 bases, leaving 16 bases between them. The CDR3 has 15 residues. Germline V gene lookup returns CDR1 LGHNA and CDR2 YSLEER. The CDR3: CASSRSMNPQETQYF. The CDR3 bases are TGCGCCAGCAGTCGCTCTATGAATCCACAAGAGACCCAGTACTTC.

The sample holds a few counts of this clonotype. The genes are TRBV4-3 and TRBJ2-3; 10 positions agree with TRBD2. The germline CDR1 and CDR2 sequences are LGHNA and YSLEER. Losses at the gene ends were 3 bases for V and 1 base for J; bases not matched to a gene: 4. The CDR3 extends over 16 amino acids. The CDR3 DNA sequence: TGCGCCAGCAGCCACCGGACTAGCGGTCGCACAGATACGCAGTATTTT. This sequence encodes CASSHRTSGRTDTQYF.

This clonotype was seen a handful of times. CDR3 sequence reads: CASSQRGTGVHEQYF. DNA of the CDR3: TGCGCCAGCAGCCAGAGGGGAACAGGGGTCCACGAGCAGTACTTC. The V and J genes are TRBV4-1 and TRBJ2-7, with TRBD1 identical over 7 bases. Germline trimming cut 3 bases from V and 5 bases from J; bases unmatched to any gene: 10. This CDR3 has 15 amino acids. Germline V gene lookup returns CDR1 MGHRA and CDR2 YSYEKL.

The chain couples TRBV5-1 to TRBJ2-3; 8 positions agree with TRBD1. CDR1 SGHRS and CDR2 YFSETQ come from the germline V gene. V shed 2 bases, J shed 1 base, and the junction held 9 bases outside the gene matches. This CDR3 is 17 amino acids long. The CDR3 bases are TGCGCCAGCAGCTTAAGCGGTGGGGGACAGGGCACAGATACGCAGTATTTT. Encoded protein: CASSLSGGGQGTDTQYF.

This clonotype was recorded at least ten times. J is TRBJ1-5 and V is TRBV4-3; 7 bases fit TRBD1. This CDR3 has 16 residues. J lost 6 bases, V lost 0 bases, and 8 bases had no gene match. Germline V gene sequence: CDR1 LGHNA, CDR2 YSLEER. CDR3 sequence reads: CASSQDIRGLGQPQHF. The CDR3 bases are TGCGCCAGCAGCCAAGACATTAGGGGGCTTGGTCAGCCCCAGCATTTT.

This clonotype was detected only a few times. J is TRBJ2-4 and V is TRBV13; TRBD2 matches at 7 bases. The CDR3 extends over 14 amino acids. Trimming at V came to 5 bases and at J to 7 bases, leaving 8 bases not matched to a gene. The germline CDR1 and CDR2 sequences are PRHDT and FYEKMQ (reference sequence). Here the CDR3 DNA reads TGTGCCAGCAGCCCTCGGCTGCGGGAGAACATTCAGTACTTC. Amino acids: CASSPRLRENIQYF.

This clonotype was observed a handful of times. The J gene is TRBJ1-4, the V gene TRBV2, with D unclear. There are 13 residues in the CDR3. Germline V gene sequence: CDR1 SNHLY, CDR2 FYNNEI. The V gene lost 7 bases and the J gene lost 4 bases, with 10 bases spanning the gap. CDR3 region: CASMDGNNEKLFF. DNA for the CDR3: TGTGCCAGCATGGACGGAAATAATGAAAAACTGTTTTTT.

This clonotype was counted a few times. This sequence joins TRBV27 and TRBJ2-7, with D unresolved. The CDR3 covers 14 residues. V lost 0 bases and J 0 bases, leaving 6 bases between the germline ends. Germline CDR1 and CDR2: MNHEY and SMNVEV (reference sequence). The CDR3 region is CASSLSHSSYEQYF. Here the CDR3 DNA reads TGTGCCAGCAGTTTATCCCACAGCTCCTACGAGCAGTACTTC.

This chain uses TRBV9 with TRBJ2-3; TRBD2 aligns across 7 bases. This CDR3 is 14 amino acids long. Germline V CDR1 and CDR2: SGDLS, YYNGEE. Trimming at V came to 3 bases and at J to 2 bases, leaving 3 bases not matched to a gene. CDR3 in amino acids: CASSEAGLTDTQYF. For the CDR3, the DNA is TGTGCCAGCAGCGAAGCGGGGCTCACAGATACGCAGTATTTT.

The CDR3 coding sequence is TGTGCCTGTCCAGTGGGGGGACAGGGGAGAGATACGCAGTATTTT. Protein product: CACPVGGQGRDTQYF. The gene calls are TRBV30 and TRBJ2-3; 10 positions match TRBD1. CDR3 length: 15 residues. Germline CDR1 reads GTSNPN; CDR2 reads SVGIG (reference sequence). V was pared by 6 bases and J by 5 bases, with 11 bases of the junction left unmatched. Full variable domain (rest looked up from reference TRBV30 and TRBJ2-3): SQTIHQWPATLVQPVGSPLSLECTVEGTSNPNLYWYRQAAGRGLQLLFYSVGIGQISSEVPQNLSASRPQDRQFILSSKKLLLSDSGFYLCACPVGGQGRDTQYFGPGTRLTVL.

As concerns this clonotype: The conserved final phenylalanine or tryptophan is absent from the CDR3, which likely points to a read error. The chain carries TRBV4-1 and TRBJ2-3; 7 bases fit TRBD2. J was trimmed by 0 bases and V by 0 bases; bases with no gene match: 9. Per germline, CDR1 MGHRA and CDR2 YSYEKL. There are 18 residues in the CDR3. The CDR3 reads CASSQDSASGYSTDTQYS. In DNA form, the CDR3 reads TGCGCCAGCAGCCAAGATTCCGCTAGCGGATACAGCACAGATACGCAGTATTCT.

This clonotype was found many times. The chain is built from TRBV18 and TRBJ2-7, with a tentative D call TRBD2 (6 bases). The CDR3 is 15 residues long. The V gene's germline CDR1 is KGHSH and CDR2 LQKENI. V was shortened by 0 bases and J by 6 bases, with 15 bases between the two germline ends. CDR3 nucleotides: TGTGCCAGCTCACCACCGGTACGCGGAGGGGTCGAGCAGTACTTC. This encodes CASSPPVRGGVEQYF.

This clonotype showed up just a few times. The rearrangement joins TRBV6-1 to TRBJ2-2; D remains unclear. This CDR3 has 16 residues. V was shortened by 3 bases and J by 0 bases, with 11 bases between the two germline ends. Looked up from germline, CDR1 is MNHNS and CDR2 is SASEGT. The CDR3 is CASSEVPFANTGELFF. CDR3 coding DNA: TGTGCCAGCAGTGAGGTCCCGTTCGCGAACACCGGGGAGCTGTTTTTT.

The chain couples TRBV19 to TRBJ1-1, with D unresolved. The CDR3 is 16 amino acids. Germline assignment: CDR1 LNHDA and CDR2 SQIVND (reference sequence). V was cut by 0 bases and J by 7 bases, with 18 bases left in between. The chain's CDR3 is CASSIDPSSGLSEAFF. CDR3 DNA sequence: TGTGCCAGTAGTATAGATCCCTCTTCGGGCTTAAGTGAAGCTTTCTTT.

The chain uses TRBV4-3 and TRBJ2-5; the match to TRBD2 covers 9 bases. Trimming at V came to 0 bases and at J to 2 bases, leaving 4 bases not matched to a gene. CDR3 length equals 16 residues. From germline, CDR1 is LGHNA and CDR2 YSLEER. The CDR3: CASSQEAGGYQETQYF. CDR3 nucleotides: TGCGCCAGCAGCCAAGAAGCGGGAGGTTATCAAGAGACCCAGTACTTC.

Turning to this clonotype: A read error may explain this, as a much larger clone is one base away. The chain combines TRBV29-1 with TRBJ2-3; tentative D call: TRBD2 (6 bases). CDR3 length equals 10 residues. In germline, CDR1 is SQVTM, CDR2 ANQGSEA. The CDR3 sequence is CSGGVDTQYF. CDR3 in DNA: TGCAGTGGAGGGGTAGATACGCAGTATTTT.